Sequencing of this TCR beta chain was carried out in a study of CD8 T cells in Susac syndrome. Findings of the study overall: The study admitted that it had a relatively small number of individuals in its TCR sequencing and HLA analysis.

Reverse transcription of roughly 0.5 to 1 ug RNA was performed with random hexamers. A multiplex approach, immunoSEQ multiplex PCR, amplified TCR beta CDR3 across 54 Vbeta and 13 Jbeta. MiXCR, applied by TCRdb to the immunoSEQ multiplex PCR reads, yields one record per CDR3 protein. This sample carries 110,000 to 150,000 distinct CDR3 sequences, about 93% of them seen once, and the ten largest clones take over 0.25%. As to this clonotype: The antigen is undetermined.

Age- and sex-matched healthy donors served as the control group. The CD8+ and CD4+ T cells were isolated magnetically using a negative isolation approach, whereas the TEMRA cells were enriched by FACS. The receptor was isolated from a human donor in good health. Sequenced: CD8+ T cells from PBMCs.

CDR3 nucleotide sequence: TGCAGTGCGCCAGGTTTGTCCTACAATGAGCAGTTCTTC. Protein sequence: CSAPGLSYNEQFF. The chain employs TRBV20-1 and TRBJ2-1; D is ambiguous. This CDR3 has 13 amino acids. Germline loops: CDR1 DFQATT, CDR2 SNEGSKA (reference sequence). V lost 6 bases, J lost 1 base, and 10 bases lay in between.